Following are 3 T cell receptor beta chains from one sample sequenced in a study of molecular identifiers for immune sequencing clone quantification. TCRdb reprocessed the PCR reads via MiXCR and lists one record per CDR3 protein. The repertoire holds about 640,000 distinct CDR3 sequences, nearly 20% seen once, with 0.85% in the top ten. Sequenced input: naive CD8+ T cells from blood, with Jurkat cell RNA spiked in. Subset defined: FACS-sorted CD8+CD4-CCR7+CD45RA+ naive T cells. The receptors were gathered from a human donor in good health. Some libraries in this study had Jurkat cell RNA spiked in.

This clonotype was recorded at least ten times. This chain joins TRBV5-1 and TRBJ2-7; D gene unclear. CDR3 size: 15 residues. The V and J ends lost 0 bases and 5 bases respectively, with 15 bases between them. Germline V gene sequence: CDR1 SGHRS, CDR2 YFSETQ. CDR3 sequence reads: CASSLALGKSHEQYF. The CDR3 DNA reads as TGCGCCAGCAGCTTGGCATTGGGCAAGAGTCACGAGCAGTACTTC.

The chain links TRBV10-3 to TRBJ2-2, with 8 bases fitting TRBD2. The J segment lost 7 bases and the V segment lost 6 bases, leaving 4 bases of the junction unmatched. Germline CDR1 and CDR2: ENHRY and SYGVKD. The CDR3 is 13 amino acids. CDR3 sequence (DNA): TGTGCCATCAGCGAGCGGGGGTACGGGGAGCTGTTTTTT. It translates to CAISERGYGELFF.

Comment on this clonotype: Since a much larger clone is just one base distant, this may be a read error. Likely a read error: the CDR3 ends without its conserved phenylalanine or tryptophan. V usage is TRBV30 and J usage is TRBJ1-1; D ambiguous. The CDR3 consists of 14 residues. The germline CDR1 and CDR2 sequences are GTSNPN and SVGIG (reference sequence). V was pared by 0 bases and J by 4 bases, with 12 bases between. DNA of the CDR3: TGTGCCTGGAGTGTCTTAGTGGGGATCACTGAAGCTTTCTCT. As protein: CAWSVLVGITEAFS.